The 20 T cell receptor beta chains below all came from one sample that was sequenced in a study of neoadjuvant nivolumab and ipilimumab in lung cancer. TCRdb's table, derived via immunoSEQ multiplex PCR, lists solely in-frame clones and lacks some. In the table there are 39,000 or so clones, about 91% of which are singletons. Sequenced here: peripheral blood, sampled before neoadjuvant nivolumab, alone or with ipilimumab. The receptor source for this set is an adult with non-small cell lung cancer.

V usage is TRBV5-6 and J usage is TRBJ2-7; D unresolved. Trimming took 1 base from V and 4 from J, leaving 9 bases between them. The CDR3 is made up of 13 amino acids. Germline V gives CDR1 SGHDT, CDR2 YYEEEE. The CDR3 is CASSLFLGYEQYF. DNA for the CDR3: TGTGCCAGCAGCTTGTTCTTAGGTTACGAGCAGTACTTC.

This clone occurred once. The chain combines TRBV9 with TRBJ2-1; 10 nucleotides agree with TRBD2. V was pared by 3 bases and J by 2 bases, with 8 bases of the junction left unmatched. This CDR3 is 17 amino acids long. CDR1 is SGDLS, CDR2 YYNGEE, per germline. CDR3 sequence: CASSEGVSGRTYNEQFF. The CDR3 DNA is TGTGCCAGCAGCGAGGGGGTTAGCGGGAGGACCTACAATGAGCAGTTCTTC. The full variable domain, with the rest looked up from reference TRBV9 and TRBJ2-1, is DSGVTQTPKHLITATGQRVTLRCSPRSGDLSVYWYQQSLDQGLQFLIQYYNGEERAKGNILERFSAQQFPDLHSELNLSSLELGDSALYFCASSEGVSGRTYNEQFFGPGTRLTVL.

The chain uses TRBV7-2 and TRBJ1-5; tentative D call: TRBD1 (5 bases). The germline V gene encodes CDR1 SGHTA and CDR2 FQGNSA. The CDR3 runs 15 residues. V lost 1 base to trimming and J lost 7 bases, with 14 bases between them. CDR3 in DNA: TGTGCCAGCAGCTTAGGGGGCCCAGGAGGGCAGCCCCAGCATTTT. It encodes CASSLGGPGGQPQHF. The complete variable domain, with remaining parts taken from reference TRBV7-2 and TRBJ1-5, reads GAGVSQSPSNKVTEKGKDVELRCDPISGHTALYWYRQSLGQGLEFLIYFQGNSAPDKSGLPSDRFSAERTGGSVSTLTIQRTQQEDSAVYLCASSLGGPGGQPQHFGDGTRLSIL.

This rearrangement joins TRBV14 to TRBJ2-7, with 8 bases lining up with TRBD2. Germline-derived CDR1 and CDR2 are SGHDN and FVKESK. With V trimmed by 1 base and J by 3 bases, 14 bases remained unmatched. This CDR3 spans 18 amino acids. The DNA of the CDR3 is TGTGCCAGCAGCCAAGGACGACGGGGCGGGGGGAGACGCTACGAGCAGTACTTC. As protein: CASSQGRRGGGRRYEQYF.

J is TRBJ2-3 and V is TRBV25-1; TRBD1 matches at 8 bases. Trimming removed 8 bases from V and 2 bases from J; junction bases left unmatched: 6. CDR1 MGHDK and CDR2 SYGVNS come from the germline V gene. CDR3 size: 14 residues. CDR3 DNA: TGTGCCAGCGGAGGACAGGGAGACACAGATACGCAGTATTTT. As protein: CASGGQGDTDTQYF.

The gene calls are TRBV11-2 and TRBJ2-7, with D possibly matching TRBD1 (5 bases). The CDR3 consists of 15 residues. CDR1 and CDR2 (germline): SGHAT, FQNNGV. The V end lost 2 bases, the J end lost 2 bases, and 13 bases lay between the germline ends. The CDR3 loop is CASSLQSRAPYEQYF. Here the CDR3 DNA reads TGTGCCAGCAGCTTACAGTCCAGGGCTCCCTACGAGCAGTACTTC.

The chain has TRBV9 and TRBJ2-4; D is perhaps TRBD1 or TRBD2 (6 bases each). The V and J ends lost 0 bases and 8 bases respectively, with 9 bases between them. The germline gives CDR1 SGDLS, CDR2 YYNGEE. This CDR3 spans 13 amino acids. CDR3 in amino acids: CASSVAGEDIQYF. The CDR3 coding sequence is TGTGCCAGCAGCGTAGCAGGGGAGGACATTCAGTACTTC.

J is TRBJ2-7 and V is TRBV7-2; maybe TRBD2 (6 bases). V shed 5 bases and J shed 6 bases, with 20 bases lying between them. The V gene's germline CDR1 is SGHTA and CDR2 FQGNSA. The CDR3 totals 15 residues. In DNA, the CDR3 is TGTGCCAGCAGCCCCGCCGGGACTCTAACTTTCGAGCAGTACTTC. Its translation: CASSPAGTLTFEQYF.

This chain joins TRBV7-9 and TRBJ2-3; D ambiguous. The CDR3 is 11 amino acids. Between the trimmed V and J ends, which lost 6 bases and 1 base, there was a span of 2 bases. Germline loops: CDR1 SEHNR, CDR2 FQNEAQ (reference sequence). The CDR3 spells CASSRTDTQYF. The CDR3 bases are TGTGCCAGCAGTCGCACAGATACGCAGTATTTT.

This chain uses TRBV11-3 with TRBJ2-1; maybe TRBD1 (5 bases). Germline values: CDR1 SGHNT, CDR2 YENEEA. The germline V and J ends were trimmed by 5 bases and 6 bases, with 17 bases remaining between them. The CDR3 loop spans 15 amino acids. CDR3 residues: CASSPRTNGGNEQFF. CDR3 coding DNA: TGTGCCAGCAGCCCACGGACAAACGGCGGCAATGAGCAGTTCTTC.

The gene calls are TRBV9 and TRBJ2-5, with TRBD2 matching 8 bases. The germline V gene has CDR1 SGDLS and CDR2 YYNGEE. The length of the CDR3 is 16 residues. With 4 bases clipped from V and 5 bases from J, the junction kept 13 bases outside the gene matches. The CDR3 reads CASSPHLSGTRETQYF. Here the CDR3 DNA reads TGTGCCAGCAGCCCCCACCTTAGCGGGACTAGGGAGACCCAGTACTTC.

In this sample, this clone turned up a few times. The J gene is TRBJ2-7, the V gene TRBV10-1; possibly TRBD1 or TRBD2 for D (5 bases each). V shed 5 bases and J shed 3 bases, with 11 bases lying between them. This CDR3 comprises 13 residues. Per germline, CDR1 WNHNN and CDR2 SYGVQD (reference sequence). The CDR3 loop is CASSPGRSYEQYF. The CDR3 nucleotides are TGCGCCAGCAGTCCGGGACGGAGCTACGAGCAGTACTTC.

This CDR3 reads CASSLLAYSEEQYF. Here the CDR3 DNA reads TGTGCCAGCAGCTTATTGGCCTATTCGGAAGAGCAGTACTTC. This rearrangement joins TRBV7-6 to TRBJ2-7; no definite D call. V dropped 2 bases and J dropped 7 bases, with 15 bases sitting between them. CDR3 length equals 14 residues. CDR1 is SGHVS and CDR2 is FNYEAQ in the germline V gene. The entire variable domain, with the rest obtained from reference TRBV7-6 and TRBJ2-7, is as follows: GAGVSQSPRYKVTKRGQDVALRCDPISGHVSLYWYRQALGQGPEFLTYFNYEAQQDKSGLPNDRFSAERPEGSISTLTIQRTEQRDSAMYRCASSLLAYSEEQYFGPGTRLTVT.

This clone was detected only a few times. This chain uses TRBV7-3 with TRBJ2-2; TRBD1 aligns across 8 bases. The CDR3 sequence is 15 residues long. After removal of 5 bases from V and 6 bases from J, the junction contained 8 bases not matched to a gene. Germline CDR1 reads SGHTA; CDR2 reads FQGTGA. The CDR3 here is CASSTTGVEAGELFF. Here the CDR3 DNA reads TGTGCCAGCAGCACGACAGGGGTCGAGGCCGGGGAGCTGTTTTTT.

Written as DNA, the CDR3 is TGTGCCAGCAGCGTAACTACAGGGGGCGCGACCGGGGAGCTGTTTTTT. This codes for CASSVTTGGATGELFF. The chain joins TRBV9 to TRBJ2-2; TRBD1 agrees at 9 bases. The CDR3 totals 16 residues. Per germline, CDR1 SGDLS and CDR2 YYNGEE. J lost 5 bases, V lost 1 base, and 6 bases had no gene match. The variable domain in full, with the rest retrieved from reference TRBV9 and TRBJ2-2, is DSGVTQTPKHLITATGQRVTLRCSPRSGDLSVYWYQQSLDQGLQFLIQYYNGEERAKGNILERFSAQQFPDLHSELNLSSLELGDSALYFCASSVTTGGATGELFFGEGSRLTVL.

The chain employs TRBV9 and TRBJ2-7; 10 nucleotides line up with TRBD2. V shed 5 bases and J 6 bases; nucleotides not matched to a gene: 14. The germline gives CDR1 SGDLS, CDR2 YYNGEE. CDR3 length equals 16 residues. For the CDR3, the DNA is TGTGCCAGCAGTGAGAGGCCGGGACTAGCGTCGAGCGAGCAGTACTTC. Residues: CASSERPGLASSEQYF.

This chain connects TRBV9 to TRBJ1-1; the D gene is possibly TRBD1 (5 bases). CDR1 SGDLS and CDR2 YYNGEE come from the germline V gene. The CDR3 extends over 14 amino acids. Trimming removed 0 bases from V and 1 base from J, with 7 bases in between. In DNA form, the CDR3 reads TGTGCCAGCAGCGTAGAAGGACAGAACACTGAAGCTTTCTTT. Translated: CASSVEGQNTEAFF.

The gene calls are TRBV10-3 and TRBJ2-1, with D uncertain. The CDR3 has 15 amino acids. Between the trimmed V and J ends, which lost 8 bases and 0 bases, there was a span of 14 bases. Germline V gene sequence: CDR1 ENHRY, CDR2 SYGVKD. The CDR3 protein is CAISPAVSSYNEQFF. CDR3 DNA sequence: TGTGCCATCTCCCCCGCGGTTAGCTCCTACAATGAGCAGTTCTTC.

A single count supports this clone. The chain joins TRBV2 to TRBJ2-5; no clear D. CDR3 length equals 14 residues. V lost 7 bases to trimming and J lost 5 bases, with 17 bases between them. Germline V lookup: CDR1 SNHLY, CDR2 FYNNEI. The CDR3 DNA reads as TGTGCCAGCAAGCCGACCTTCACAAGGGAGACCCAGTACTTC. Its translation: CASKPTFTRETQYF.

The chain couples TRBV5-1 to TRBJ2-1; 11 nucleotides agree with TRBD2. Germline V gene data show CDR1 as SGHRS and CDR2 as YFSETQ. V lost 3 bases and J lost 7; bases outside the gene matches: 3. The CDR3 loop spans 14 amino acids. As DNA, the CDR3 is TGCGCCAGCAGCTCGACTAGCGGGACTAATGAGCAGTTCTTC. Its protein is CASSSTSGTNEQFF.